This T cell receptor beta chain was documented in a study of blood T cells in healthy people across ages (dated by TCRdb to between 2014 and 2017). Background on the whole study: Template switching captured roughly one uniquely barcoded TCR beta cDNA molecule per two T cells in model experiments. Two additional independent replicas of 1 million unique cDNA reads from the same blood draw were analyzed for two donors (one aged 18 to 30 and one aged 80 or older). Age-related changes in TCR beta repertoire diversity were measured in the study by deep sequencing normalized with unique cDNA molecular identifiers. The donors were divided into four age groups: young (average approximately 17 years), middle-aged (almost 40), aged (under 70) and long-lived (about 84). To avoid experimental bias, donors of different ages were spread randomly across the sequencing lanes.

Donors were 30 to 45 systemically healthy Caucasian individuals from Russia aged about 6 to 100 years. Each donor gave around 9.8 milliliters of peripheral blood, collected into EDTA-treated Vacutainer tubes. Ficoll-Paque density-gradient centrifugation was used to isolate PBMCs, with at least 6.5 million per sample. Trizol reagent was used to extract total RNA from PBMCs, with at least 5.5 micrograms per sample. Naive CD45RAhigh/CD27high T cell percentages were measured by flow cytometry on a PBMC aliquot from every donor. In its sample, this clonotype was seen a few times. It lacks a known antigen. The sample holds no much larger clone one base away, and base qualities are not on file. Study-wide findings and limitations: Compared with the aged group, the long-lived group had more naive CD4+ T cells, fewer expanded clones and increased TCR diversity, suggesting age selection. Estimates of total diversity based on one million sequenced T cells were regarded as lower bounds and as underestimates. Observed TCR beta diversity correlated strongly with the percentage of naive T cells measured by flow cytometry. Because the CMV infection status of the donors was unknown, age-related changes in expanded clonotypes may potentially have been confounded. Because profiling used bulk unsorted PBMCs, naive and antigen-experienced compartments could not be compared conclusively. Observed TCR beta diversity per million T cells fell roughly linearly with age, and a significant reduction was already apparent by age about 36.

The library was prepared using 5' RACE. Sequencing was performed on an Illumina HiSeq 2500. A second PCR of roughly 6 to 12 cycles was performed with a sample-barcoded 5' primer and a J-beta primer mix. A template-switch 5' adaptor carrying 12 random nucleotides introduced a unique molecular identifier onto each TCR beta cDNA molecule. Each sample yielded at least 3 million CDR3-containing paired-end reads. First-strand cDNA was synthesized from all RNA with the Mint cDNA synthesis kit, primed by a TRBC-specific oligonucleotide. After uracil-DNA glycosylase treatment, a first 18-cycle PCR used universal primers M1SS and BC2_uni_R on all cDNA. In the original analysis: Each sample was normalized by randomly selecting 1 million high-quality reads, each carrying a distinct molecular identifier. Reads with shared molecular identifiers were discarded instead of being binned into consensus sequences. CDR3 identification, clonotype clustering and error correction used MiTCR with a Q25 quality threshold and the strictest error-elimination algorithm. A nonparametric unseen species model with Euler transformation was used to estimate a lower bound on total TCR beta diversity. The public sequencing data were trimmed at Q25 with fastp and processed into clonotypes with MiXCR by TCRdb, which kept only in-frame beta chains. Rows merge per CDR3 protein into single entries with the most common DNA and genes. The V and J calls follow TCRdb's processing rather than the paper's. Across this sample there are about 780,000 distinct CDR3 sequences, with 35% to 60% seen only once. The ten top clones hold around a sixth of the sample.

The CDR3, from cysteine to phenylalanine, totals 14 residues. Only the CDR3 DNA is retained, 42 bases long and in frame from the first base. The V and J ends are trimmed by 6 bases and 7 bases, leaving 21 bases between them. The germline V gene encodes CDR1 DFQATT and CDR2 SNEGSKA (reference sequence). The rearranged segments are TRBV20-1 and TRBJ2-5, with the D assignment possibly TRBD1 or TRBD2, given 7 matching bases for each. The sequenced sample consisted of blood. This sequence was found in an elderly man in good health. The nucleotide sequence is given as TGCAGTGCCCTAATCAGGGGGGGGAGACTGACCCAGTACTTC. Its amino acids are CSALIRGGRLTQYF.